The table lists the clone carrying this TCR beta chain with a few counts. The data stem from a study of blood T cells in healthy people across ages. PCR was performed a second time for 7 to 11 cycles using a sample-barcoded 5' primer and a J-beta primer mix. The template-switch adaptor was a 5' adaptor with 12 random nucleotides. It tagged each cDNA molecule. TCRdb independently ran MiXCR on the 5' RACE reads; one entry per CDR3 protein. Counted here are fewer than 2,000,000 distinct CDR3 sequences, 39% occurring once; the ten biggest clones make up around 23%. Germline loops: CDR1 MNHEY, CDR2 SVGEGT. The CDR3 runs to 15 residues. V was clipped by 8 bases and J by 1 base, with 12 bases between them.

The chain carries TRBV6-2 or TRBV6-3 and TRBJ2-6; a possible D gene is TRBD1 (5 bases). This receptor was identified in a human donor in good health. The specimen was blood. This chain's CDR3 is CASVRKGSGANVLTF. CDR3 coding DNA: TGTGCCAGCGTCCGGAAGGGGTCTGGGGCCAACGTCCTGACTTTC.